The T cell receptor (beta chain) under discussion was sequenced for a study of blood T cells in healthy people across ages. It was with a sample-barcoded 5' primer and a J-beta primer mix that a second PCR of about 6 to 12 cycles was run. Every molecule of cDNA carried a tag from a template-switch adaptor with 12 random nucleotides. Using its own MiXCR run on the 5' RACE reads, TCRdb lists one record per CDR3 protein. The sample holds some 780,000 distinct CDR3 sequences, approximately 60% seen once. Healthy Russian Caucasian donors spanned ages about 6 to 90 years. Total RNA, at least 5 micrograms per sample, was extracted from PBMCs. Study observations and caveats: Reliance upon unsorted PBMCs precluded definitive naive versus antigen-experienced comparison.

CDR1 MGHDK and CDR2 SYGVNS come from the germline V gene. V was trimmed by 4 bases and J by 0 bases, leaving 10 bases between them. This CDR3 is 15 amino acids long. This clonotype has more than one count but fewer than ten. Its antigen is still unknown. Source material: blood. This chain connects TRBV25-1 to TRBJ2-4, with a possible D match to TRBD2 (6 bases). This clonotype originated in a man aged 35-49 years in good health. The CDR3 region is CASSAPGGAKNIQYF. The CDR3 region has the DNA TGTGCCAGCAGTGCCCCCGGGGGAGCCAAAAACATTCAGTACTTC. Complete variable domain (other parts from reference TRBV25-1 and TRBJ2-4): EADIYQTPRYLVIGTGKKITLECSQTMGHDKMYWYQQDPGMELHLIHYSYGVNSTEKGDLSSESTVSRIRTEHFPLTLESARPSHTSQYLCASSAPGGAKNIQYFGAGTRLSVL.